This T cell receptor (beta chain) was identified during a study of blood T cell repertoires in COVID-19. Between the trimmed V and J ends, which lost 1 base and 3 bases, there was a span of 12 bases. The germline gives CDR1 KGHSH, CDR2 LQKENI. The CDR3 runs to 15 residues. Assay: immunoSEQ multiplex PCR; the TCRdb copy retains only in-frame clones and omits some. Of about 220,000 clones in the sample, 82% are singletons; the top ten hold 3.6%. The origin of this receptor is an elderly woman with acute or convalescent COVID-19. Input material: peripheral blood. The chain combines TRBV18 with TRBJ1-2; no definite D call. The CDR3 reads CASSPRGQSHYGYTF. As DNA, the CDR3 is TGTGCCAGCTCACCACGAGGGCAATCCCACTATGGCTACACCTTC.